This T cell receptor beta chain was identified during a study of early T cells in non-severe SARS-CoV-2 infection (TCRdb year 2021). About the investigation overall: Because TCR sequencing relied on bulk RNA taken from unsorted whole blood, pairing of alpha and beta chains was not possible.

Set within a cohort of healthcare workers in London, UK, this nested case-control study involved weekly PCR testing of nasopharyngeal swabs along with blood sampling. Between 23 and 31 March 2020, the week of the UK lockdown, healthcare workers were enrolled and then followed up weekly for as long as 16 weeks. From cysteine to phenylalanine, the CDR3 is 14 amino acids long. Only the CDR3 DNA is retained, 42 bases long and in frame from the first base. V and J lose 4 bases and 3 bases, and a span of 12 bases separates them. The germline V gene specifies SGHVS as CDR1 and FNYEAQ as CDR2. Library generation was performed with 5' RACE. For sequencing, a NextSeq 500 was employed. The TCR library protocol attached unique molecular identifiers to individual cDNA molecules to correct for sequencing error and PCR bias. Sequencing covered both TCR alpha and beta chains, and within each sample the abundances of alpha and beta sequences were tightly co-correlated. In the paper's pipeline: Decombinator V4 was used to annotate the V gene, J gene and CDR3 of the TCR sequences. Expanded TCRs were defined as changing significantly between any two time points under a Poisson model with p below 0.0001. TCR abundances were normalised to the total number of TCRs sequenced per sample and expressed as counts per million. MAIT TCRs were defined by TRAV1-2 paired with TRAJ12, TRAJ20 or TRAJ33, and iNKT TCRs by TRAV10 paired with TRAJ18. VDJdb, accessed 1 November 2021, was searched for CMV, EBV and SARS-CoV-2 annotated TCRs, with TCRs annotated for multiple antigens excluded. TCRdb reanalyzed the raw reads on its own, using fastp at Q25 for trimming and MiXCR for clone calling, and kept in-frame beta chains. Each entry is one CDR3 protein sequence, shown with its most common DNA and genes. These V and J calls originate from TCRdb's pipeline instead of the authors' own analysis. The sample yields roughly 46,000 distinct CDR3 sequences; approximately 7.1% were counted once. Roughly 5.1% of the sample goes to the ten largest clones.

Points the paper makes about the study in general: VDJdb matching was skewed toward anti-spike CD8 responses, so virus-specific expansions were likely underestimated and private and CD4 specificities were missed.

This clonotype appeared many times. It has no known antigen specificity. Qualities for individual bases were not recorded, and no much larger clone is one base off. The V gene is TRBV7-6 and the J gene is TRBJ1-1, with the D gene call left open. This clonotype was obtained from an adult who was a healthcare worker with PCR-confirmed SARS-CoV-2 infection or an uninfected control (not recorded which). The specimen was whole blood. The CDR3 amino acid sequence is: CASSSPGSHTEAFF. Here is the DNA: TGTGCCAGCAGCTCACCCGGCAGCCACACTGAAGCTTTCTTT.